This TCR beta chain derives from a study of blood T cells in healthy people across ages. This CDR3 has 15 amino acids. Using a J-beta primer mix together with a sample-barcoded 5' primer, a second PCR was run for roughly 6 to 12 cycles. MiXCR, run by TCRdb on the 5' RACE reads, gives a single entry per CDR3 protein. The repertoire has roughly 1,500,000 distinct CDR3 sequences, about 43% of them found once; the top ten carry approximately 7.9%. Findings of the study overall: Across samples, TCR beta diversity tracked strongly with naive T cell percentage. Bulk PBMC profiling left naive and antigen-experienced comparisons inconclusive. Naive CD4+ cell counts and diversity both ran higher in long-lived than in aged donors. Older age coincided with a roughly linear decline in TCR beta diversity per million T cells.

A word on this clonotype: The target antigen is unknown. The junction and the germline gene differ at one end; a read error may be behind it.

The V call is TRBV12-3 or TRBV12-4, the J call TRBJ2-1, with D perhaps given as TRBD1 or TRBD2 (5 bases each). The clonotype was recovered from a woman between 18 and 30 years old in good health. The sequenced sample was blood. The CDR3: CASSLGRGRYNERFF. DNA of the CDR3: TGTGCCAGCAGTTTGGGTCGGGGACGGTACAATGAGCGGTTCTTC.